These T cell receptor beta chains were read from a single sample in a study of blood T cells in healthy people across ages. TCRdb re-called the 5' RACE reads through MiXCR, storing one row per CDR3 protein. The sample has roughly 730,000 distinct CDR3 sequences, about 61% seen once. The source material was blood. These receptor sequences come from a middle-aged man in good health. CDR3s include the opening cysteine and the closing phenylalanine or tryptophan. D genes are given only for firm matches. Not every row has a clone size; where given, it reads once, few, many or a size class.

>TRBJ2-1|TRBV20-1|TRBD1|.
TGCAGTGCTAGGCCCGTACGACAGGGGCCTCGGAATGAGCAGTTCTTC
CSARPVRQGPRNEQFF
>TRBJ1-2|TRBV27|TRBD1|few
TGTGCCAGCACCACCTCCCCCTACAGGGGACTCTATGGCTACACCTTC
CASTTSPYRGLYGYTF
>TRBJ2-7|TRBV6-2/TRBV6-3|.|.
TGTGCCAGCGCGGACAGCATCTCCTACGAGCAGTACTTC
CASADSISYEQYF
>TRBJ1-3|TRBV6-1|TRBD1|.
TGTGCCAGCAGTGACCGACAGGGAGCTGGAAACACCATATATTTT
CASSDRQGAGNTIYF
>TRBJ2-5|TRBV29-1|.|.
TGCAGCGCCACTAGGGTAGTCAAAGAGACCCAGTACTTC
CSATRVVKETQYF
>TRBJ2-5|TRBV4-1|TRBD2|few
TGCGCCAGCAGCCCGACTAGCGGGAGGATCGACAATGAGCAGTACTTC
CASSPTSGRIDNEQYF
>TRBJ2-7|TRBV6-1|TRBD2|.
TGTGCCAGCAGCCCCAGACTAGCGGGAGGTATTGTCTACGAGCAGTACTTC
CASSPRLAGGIVYEQYF
>TRBJ1-2|TRBV10-3|.|.
TGTGCCATCAGTGAAAACAGGCCTGAAACTAACTATGGCTACACCTTC
CAISENRPETNYGYTF
>TRBJ2-3|TRBV6-5|.|.
TGTGCCAGCCAGGGCTCTGATACGCAGTATTTT
CASQGSDTQYF
>TRBJ2-7|TRBV28|.|.
TGTGCCAGCAGTTTCGTCAGGGGAGGGGAGCAGTACTTC
CASSFVRGGEQYF
>TRBJ2-3|TRBV20-1|.|.
TGCAGTCCTGGGGCCCAAGATACGCAGTATTTT
CSPGAQDTQYF
>TRBJ2-2|TRBV9|TRBD2|.
TGTGCCAGCCGAAAGCGGGAGGGCGGCACCGGGGAGCTGTTTTTT
CASRKREGGTGELFF
>TRBJ1-2|TRBV29-1|.|.
TGCAGCGTTACCCGGGACAAAGATAACTATGGCTACACCTTC
CSVTRDKDNYGYTF
>TRBJ2-7|TRBV2|.|once
TGTGCCAGCAGTGATCACAGGGTTAATGGTGGCAATGAGCAGTACTTC
CASSDHRVNGGNEQYF
>TRBJ2-7|TRBV20-1|.|many
TGCAGTGCTACCGGAAGTTACGAGCAGTACTTC
CSATGSYEQYF
>TRBJ2-5|TRBV4-3|TRBD1|.
TGCGCCAGCAGCTTAACCACAGGGGCGGGAGAGACCCAGTACTTC
CASSLTTGAGETQYF
>TRBJ2-3|TRBV20-1|.|many
TGCAGTGCAACCCAATTAGCGCGCACAGATACGCAGTATTTT
CSATQLARTDTQYF
>TRBJ2-5|TRBV11-1|.|.
TGTGCCAGCAGCTTAGCGCGGGCAGGGGCCCGGGAGACCCAGTACTTC
CASSLARAGARETQYF
>TRBJ2-5|TRBV20-1|TRBD2|few
TGCAGTGCTACCGGGAGCGGGGGTAGAACACCGACAAAAGAGACCCAGTACTTC
CSATGSGGRTPTKETQYF
>TRBJ1-2|TRBV4-2|TRBD1|.
TGTGCCAGCAGCCAATTCGAGACAGGGGGCGGGCGCTACACCTTC
CASSQFETGGGRYTF
>TRBJ2-5|TRBV6-1|TRBD2|.
TGTGCCAGCAGGCGCCCAGGCGGGGGCCAAGAGACCCAGTACTTC
CASRRPGGGQETQYF
>TRBJ2-1|TRBV7-2|.|.
TGTGCCAGCAGCTTAAGGCCTAGCCAGGGTATCAATGAGCAGTTCTTC
CASSLRPSQGINEQFF
>TRBJ2-3|TRBV4-3|.|few
TGCGCCAGCAGCCAAGGGTCCCGAACAAGCACAGATACGCAGTATTTT
CASSQGSRTSTDTQYF
>TRBJ2-3|TRBV20-1|TRBD1|.
TGCAGTGCTGACCGGCTAATAGAGACCGGGGAGGACAGGGGTTTTTTTGCAGATACGCAGTATTTT
CSADRLIETGEDRGFFADTQYF
>TRBJ2-5|TRBV5-1|TRBD1|.
TGCGCCGGCAGCTTGGTGTCTCGAGGGGGCTGGGGTCAAGAGACCCAGTACTTC
CAGSLVSRGGWGQETQYF
>TRBJ1-1|TRBV29-1|TRBD1|.
TGCAGCGTGGGGACAGACACCATGAACACTGAAGCTTTCTTT
CSVGTDTMNTEAFF
>TRBJ2-7|TRBV6-5|.|.
TGTGCCAGCAGTTGGAGGGACACTCTCTACGAGCAGTACTTC
CASSWRDTLYEQYF
>TRBJ2-7|TRBV6-4|TRBD1|.
TGTGCCAGCAGTGACCCACCTCGGACAGGGGGAGAGCAGTACTTC
CASSDPPRTGGEQYF
>TRBJ2-3|TRBV7-2|TRBD1|.
TGTGCCAGCAGCTTAGGGGACAGGGGAGGCAATACGCAGTATTTT
CASSLGDRGGNTQYF
>TRBJ1-2|TRBV12-3/TRBV12-4|TRBD1|.
TGTGCCAGCACGGAGACAGGGGTCCCGAACTATGGCTACACCTTC
CASTETGVPNYGYTF
>TRBJ1-6|TRBV20-1|.|once
TGCAGTACAGTGACGAGCATTGATAATTCACCCCTCCACTTT
CSTVTSIDNSPLHF
>TRBJ2-7|TRBV24-1|TRBD1|few
TGTGCCACCGCAGGGACAGGGCTTTTGAATGAGCAGTACTTC
CATAGTGLLNEQYF
>TRBJ2-5|TRBV30|TRBD1|.
TGTGCCTGGAGTCGGGACAGGACCCTCTTCAATGAGCAGTACTTC
CAWSRDRTLFNEQYF
>TRBJ1-1|TRBV20-1|.|once
TGCAGTGCTAGAGAGAACAGGGCGGCAGCTTTCTTT
CSARENRAAAFF
>TRBJ2-5|TRBV28|.|few
TGTGCCAGTTCACCCAGGGGAGCCATGGGGGAGACCCAGTACTTC
CASSPRGAMGETQYF
>TRBJ2-7|TRBV27|.|.
TGTGCCAGCAGTCCCGTTCCGGGTTACGAGCAGTACTTC
CASSPVPGYEQYF
>TRBJ2-1|TRBV7-6|.|few
TGTGCCAGCAGCTTAAGTTTTTCGCTCCTATGGAATGAGCAGTTCTTC
CASSLSFSLLWNEQFF
>TRBJ1-1|TRBV6-2/TRBV6-3|.|.
TGTGCCAGCAGTTACCACCCTGTGATCACTGAAGCTTTCTTT
CASSYHPVITEAFF
>TRBJ2-3|TRBV11-2|.|.
TGTGCCAGCAGCCCCACTAGTAAAGTAGATACGCAGTATTTT
CASSPTSKVDTQYF
>TRBJ1-2|TRBV20-1|.|.
TGCAGTGCTAGGAAAGGGGATGGCTACACCTTC
CSARKGDGYTF
>TRBJ2-3|TRBV28|.|.
TGTGCCAGCAGTTCACAAAGGACCCGGAGTGGCACAGATACGCAGTATTTT
CASSSQRTRSGTDTQYF
>TRBJ1-2|TRBV28|.|.
TGTGCCAGCAGTGAAACAGGGATACCCTATGGCTACACCTTC
CASSETGIPYGYTF
>TRBJ2-7|TRBV12-3/TRBV12-4|.|.
TGTGCCAGCAGTCTACAGGGTCAATTGGTCGAGCAGTACTTC
CASSLQGQLVEQYF
>TRBJ2-1|TRBV27|TRBD1|.
TGTGCCAGCGGGACAGGGAACGTCAATGAGCAGTTCTTC
CASGTGNVNEQFF
>TRBJ1-2|TRBV4-1|.|few
TGCGCCAGCAGCCAAGAGGGTTCCGGGCCCTATGGCTACACCTTC
CASSQEGSGPYGYTF
>TRBJ2-7|TRBV6-5|TRBD2|.
TGTGCCAGCTGCAAAGCGGGACCTCGGGACGAGCAGTACTTC
CASCKAGPRDEQYF
>TRBJ2-6|TRBV9|.|.
TGTGCCAGCACAAAGGGCCCGAGCTCTGGGGCCAACGTCCTGACTTTC
CASTKGPSSGANVLTF
>TRBJ2-5|TRBV6-2/TRBV6-3|.|few
TGTGCCAGCACTACCCTTGAAGGGATCCAAGAGACCCAGTACTTC
CASTTLEGIQETQYF
>TRBJ1-6|TRBV5-1|.|.
TGCGCCAGCAGCCCTGACAGGAGCTCCTATAATTCACCCCTCCACTTT
CASSPDRSSYNSPLHF
>TRBJ2-5|TRBV20-1|.|.
TGCAGTGCCCAGCTAGGGGCGTTGGAGACCCAGTACTTC
CSAQLGALETQYF